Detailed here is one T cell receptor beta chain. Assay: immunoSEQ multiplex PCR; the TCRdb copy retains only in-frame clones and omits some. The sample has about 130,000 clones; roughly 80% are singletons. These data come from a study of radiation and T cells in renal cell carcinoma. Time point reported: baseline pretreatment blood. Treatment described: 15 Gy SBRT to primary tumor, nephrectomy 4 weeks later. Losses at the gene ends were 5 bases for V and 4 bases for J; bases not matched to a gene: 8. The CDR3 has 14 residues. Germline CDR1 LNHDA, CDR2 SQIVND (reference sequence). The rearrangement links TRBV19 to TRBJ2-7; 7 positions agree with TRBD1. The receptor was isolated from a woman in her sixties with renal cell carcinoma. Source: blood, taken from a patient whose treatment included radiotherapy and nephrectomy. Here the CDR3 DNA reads TGTGCCAGTAGTGTACCGGGACAGACTTACGAGCAGTACTTC. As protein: CASSVPGQTYEQYF.